A single T cell receptor (beta chain) is shown here with its context. It was by 5' RACE with UMI labels that the TRB cDNA libraries were prepared. TCRdb reprocessed the 5' RACE reads and reports one entry per CDR3 protein, with no DNA. The sample is made up of 60,000 or so distinct CDR3 sequences, and the top ten hold 20% to 25% of it. The record originates from a study of CXCR3-negative and CXCR3-positive naive CD8 T cells. The germline V gene has CDR1 DFQATT and CDR2 SNEGSKA (reference sequence). CDR3 size: 12 residues. The sequence was collected from a human donor in good health. Some clones in this sample may be carry-over from other donors' samples. Sequencing was performed on memory CD8+ T cells from blood. The genes are TRBV20-1 and TRBJ1-5; TCRdb returns TRBD1, unconfirmable since there is no DNA. CDR3 in amino acids: CSAKRQGQPQHF.